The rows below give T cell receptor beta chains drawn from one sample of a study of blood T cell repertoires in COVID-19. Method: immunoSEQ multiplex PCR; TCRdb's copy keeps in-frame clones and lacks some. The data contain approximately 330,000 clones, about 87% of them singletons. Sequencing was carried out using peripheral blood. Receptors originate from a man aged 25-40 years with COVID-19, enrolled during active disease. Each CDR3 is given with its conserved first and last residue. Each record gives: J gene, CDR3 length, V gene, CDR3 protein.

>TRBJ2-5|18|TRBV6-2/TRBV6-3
CASSYSGLAGTGGETQYF
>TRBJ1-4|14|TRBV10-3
CAISDPGGNEKLFF
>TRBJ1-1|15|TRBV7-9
CASSFSGTSNTEAFF
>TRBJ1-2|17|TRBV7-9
CASSPEASQGGWYGYTF
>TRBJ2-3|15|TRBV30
CAWSGGLGSTDTQYF
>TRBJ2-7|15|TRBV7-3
CASSRTGGFFYEQYF
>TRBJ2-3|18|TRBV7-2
CASSSRGGRGARTDTQYF
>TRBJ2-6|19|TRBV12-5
CASGLVLTSLELGANVLTF
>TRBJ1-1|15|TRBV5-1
CASSSYPRDDTEAFF
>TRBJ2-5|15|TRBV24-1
CATSDLRGGQETQYF
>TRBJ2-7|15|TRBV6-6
CASSIGLSGPYEQYF
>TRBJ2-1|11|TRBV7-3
CASSLTGEQFF
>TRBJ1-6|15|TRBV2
CASSPPGTGDSPLHF
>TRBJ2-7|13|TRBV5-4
CASKLVGSYEQYF
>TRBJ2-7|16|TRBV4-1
CASSKATGRGSYEQYF
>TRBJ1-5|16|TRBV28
CASSTRGQSSNQPQHF
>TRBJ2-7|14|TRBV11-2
CASSWTSGTYEQYF
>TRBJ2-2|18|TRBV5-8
CASSLDPWGGGRTGELFF
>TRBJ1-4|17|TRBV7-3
CASSLIFGGRTCEKLFF
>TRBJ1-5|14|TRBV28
CASSFRGGHQPQHF
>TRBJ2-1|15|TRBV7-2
CASSLQAGGSNEQFF
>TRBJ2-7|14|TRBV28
CASSFGTGVYEQYF
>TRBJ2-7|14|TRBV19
CASSIEAGAYEQYF
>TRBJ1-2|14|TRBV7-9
CASSSRDWNYGYTF